This paragraph reports one T cell receptor beta chain. No antigen is known for it. These data come from a study of OX40 agonist ivuxolimab in advanced cancers. About the research overall: At doses from 0.01 to 10 mg/kg, patients were given intravenous ivuxolimab every 2 weeks. Enrollees could have had prior anti-PD-1, anti-PD-L1 or anti-CTLA-4 therapy, which around 40% had received. General observations from the study: There was clonal expansion of CD4+ and CD8+ blood T cells by week 6 at 0.1 to 3.0 mg/kg.

Germline V gene data show CDR1 as MNHEY and CDR2 as SMNVEV (reference sequence). This CDR3 is 16 amino acids long. V lost 2 bases to trimming and J lost 1 base, with 14 bases between them. Profiled with immunoSEQ multiplex PCR; TCRdb holds only in-frame clones, not every one. The table includes 70,000 to 85,000 clones, 85% detected once. The chain has TRBV27 and TRBJ1-1; D remains ambiguous. This TCR came from an adult with an advanced solid tumor such as melanoma, head and neck, liver or kidney cancer. This specimen consisted of CD4+ or CD8+ T cells sorted from blood, obtained in a trial of the OX40 agonist ivuxolimab. The CDR3 is CASSLNLRIPNTEAFF. DNA for the CDR3: TGTGCCAGCAGTTTAAACTTGAGGATACCGAACACTGAAGCTTTCTTT.